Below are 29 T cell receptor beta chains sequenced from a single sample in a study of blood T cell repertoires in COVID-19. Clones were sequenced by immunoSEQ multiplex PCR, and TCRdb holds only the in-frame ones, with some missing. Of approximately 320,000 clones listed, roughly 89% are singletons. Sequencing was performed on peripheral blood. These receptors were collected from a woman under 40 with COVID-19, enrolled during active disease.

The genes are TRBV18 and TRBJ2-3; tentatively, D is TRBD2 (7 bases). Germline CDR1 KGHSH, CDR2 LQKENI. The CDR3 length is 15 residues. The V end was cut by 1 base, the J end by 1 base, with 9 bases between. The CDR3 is CASSPRGGRTDTQYF. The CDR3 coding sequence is TGTGCCAGCTCACCACGGGGGGGGCGCACAGATACGCAGTATTTT.

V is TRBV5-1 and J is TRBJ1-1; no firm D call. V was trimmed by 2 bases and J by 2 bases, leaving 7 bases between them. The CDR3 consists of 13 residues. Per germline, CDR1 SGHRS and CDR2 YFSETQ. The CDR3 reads CASSFGPNTEAFF. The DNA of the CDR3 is TGCGCCAGCAGCTTTGGCCCCAACACTGAAGCTTTCTTT.

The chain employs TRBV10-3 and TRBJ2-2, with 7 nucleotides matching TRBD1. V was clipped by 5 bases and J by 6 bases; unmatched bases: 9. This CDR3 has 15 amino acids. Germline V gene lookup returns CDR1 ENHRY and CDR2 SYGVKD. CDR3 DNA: TGTGCCATCAGTATTTCTGACAGGGCCCCCGGGGAGCTGTTTTTT. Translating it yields CAISISDRAPGELFF.

The CDR3 DNA sequence: TGTGCCAGCAGGGAACAGGGAAGGGCACGAAACACTGAAGCTTTCTTT. Amino acids: CASREQGRARNTEAFF. The rearrangement uses TRBV6-1 and TRBJ1-1; perhaps TRBD1 as D (6 bases). Germline loops: CDR1 MNHNS, CDR2 SASEGT. V lost 6 bases and J lost 2, with 19 bases in between. The CDR3 consists of 16 residues.

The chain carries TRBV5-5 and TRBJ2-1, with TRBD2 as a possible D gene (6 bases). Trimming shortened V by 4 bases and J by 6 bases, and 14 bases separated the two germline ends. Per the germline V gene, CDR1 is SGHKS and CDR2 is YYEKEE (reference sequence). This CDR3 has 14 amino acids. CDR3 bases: TGTGCCAGCAGCCCCGGGGGAGCACTCAATGAGCAGTTCTTC. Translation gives CASSPGGALNEQFF.

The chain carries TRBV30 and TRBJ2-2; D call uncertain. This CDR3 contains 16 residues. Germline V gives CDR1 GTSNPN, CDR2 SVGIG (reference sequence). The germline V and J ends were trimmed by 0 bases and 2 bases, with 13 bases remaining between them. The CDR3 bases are TGTGCCTGGAGTGTTGTGATGCCAGGAAACACCGGGGAGCTGTTTTTT. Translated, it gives CAWSVVMPGNTGELFF.

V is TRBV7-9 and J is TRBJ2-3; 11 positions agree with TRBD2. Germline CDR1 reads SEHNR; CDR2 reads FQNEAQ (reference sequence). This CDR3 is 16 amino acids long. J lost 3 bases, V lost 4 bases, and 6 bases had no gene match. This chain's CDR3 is CASSSIAGGRTDTQYF. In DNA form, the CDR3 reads TGTGCCAGCAGCTCCATAGCGGGGGGGCGGACAGATACGCAGTATTTT. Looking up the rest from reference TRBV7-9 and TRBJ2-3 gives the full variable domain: DTGVSQNPRHKITKRGQNVTFRCDPISEHNRLYWYRQTLGQGPEFLTYFQNEAQLEKSRLLSDRFSAERPKGSFSTLEIQRTEQGDSAMYLCASSSIAGGRTDTQYFGPGTRLTVL.

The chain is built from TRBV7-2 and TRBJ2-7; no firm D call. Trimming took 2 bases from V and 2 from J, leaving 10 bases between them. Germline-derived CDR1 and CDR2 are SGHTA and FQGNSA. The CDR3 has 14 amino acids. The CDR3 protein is CASSLIPSTYEQYF. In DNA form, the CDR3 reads TGTGCCAGCAGCTTAATCCCGAGTACCTACGAGCAGTACTTC.

In DNA, the CDR3 is TGTGCCAGCAGTACAAGTTACAGGGCCAACACTGAAGCTTTCTTT. Residues: CASSTSYRANTEAFF. This chain joins TRBV27 and TRBJ1-1, with D possibly matching TRBD1 (6 bases). Deletions cut 5 bases from V and 2 bases from J, with 15 bases between. Germline loops: CDR1 MNHEY, CDR2 SMNVEV (reference sequence). The CDR3 loop spans 15 amino acids.

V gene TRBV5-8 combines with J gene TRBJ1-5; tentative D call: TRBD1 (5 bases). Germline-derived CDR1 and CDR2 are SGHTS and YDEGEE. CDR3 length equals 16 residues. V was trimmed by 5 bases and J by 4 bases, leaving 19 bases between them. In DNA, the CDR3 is TGTGCCAGCAGTTATAAAACAGGACGGTCGAATCAGCCCCAGCATTTT. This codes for CASSYKTGRSNQPQHF.

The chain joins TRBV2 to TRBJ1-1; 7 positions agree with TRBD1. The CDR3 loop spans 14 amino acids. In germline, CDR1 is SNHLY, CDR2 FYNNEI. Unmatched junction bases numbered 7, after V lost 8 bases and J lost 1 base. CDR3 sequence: CASCPDRRNTEAFF. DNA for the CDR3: TGTGCCAGCTGCCCGGACAGGCGGAACACTGAAGCTTTCTTT.

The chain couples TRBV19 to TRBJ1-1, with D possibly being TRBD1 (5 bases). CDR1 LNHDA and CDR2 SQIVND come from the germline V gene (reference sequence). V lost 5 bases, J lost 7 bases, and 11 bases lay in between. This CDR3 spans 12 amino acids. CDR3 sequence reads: CASSPRGLEAFF. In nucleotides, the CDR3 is TGTGCCAGTAGTCCCCGGGGACTTGAAGCTTTCTTT. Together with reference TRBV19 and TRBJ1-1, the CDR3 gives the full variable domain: DGGITQSPKYLFRKEGQNVTLSCEQNLNHDAMYWYRQDPGQGLRLIYYSQIVNDFQKGDIAEGYSVSREKKESFPLTVTSAQKNPTAFYLCASSPRGLEAFFGQGTRLTVV.

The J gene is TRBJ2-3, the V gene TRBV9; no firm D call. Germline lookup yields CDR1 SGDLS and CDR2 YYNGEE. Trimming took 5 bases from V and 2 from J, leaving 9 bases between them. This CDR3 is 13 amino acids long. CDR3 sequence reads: CASRRSLTDTQYF. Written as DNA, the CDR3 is TGTGCCAGCAGGCGGTCCCTCACAGATACGCAGTATTTT. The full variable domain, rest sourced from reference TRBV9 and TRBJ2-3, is DSGVTQTPKHLITATGQRVTLRCSPRSGDLSVYWYQQSLDQGLQFLIQYYNGEERAKGNILERFSAQQFPDLHSELNLSSLELGDSALYFCASRRSLTDTQYFGPGTRLTVL.

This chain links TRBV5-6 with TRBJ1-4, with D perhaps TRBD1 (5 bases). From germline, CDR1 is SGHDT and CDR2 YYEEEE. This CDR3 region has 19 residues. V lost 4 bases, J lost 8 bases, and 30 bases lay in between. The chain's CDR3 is CASSPWIVYTGESKEKLFF. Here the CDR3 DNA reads TGTGCCAGCAGCCCCTGGATCGTGTACACAGGCGAATCAAAAGAAAAACTGTTTTTT.

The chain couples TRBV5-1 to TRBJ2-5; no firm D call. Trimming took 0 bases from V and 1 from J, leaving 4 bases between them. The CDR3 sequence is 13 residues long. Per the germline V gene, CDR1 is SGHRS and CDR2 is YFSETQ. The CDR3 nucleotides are TGCGCCAGCAGCTTGGTCAGCCAAGAGACCCAGTACTTC. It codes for CASSLVSQETQYF.

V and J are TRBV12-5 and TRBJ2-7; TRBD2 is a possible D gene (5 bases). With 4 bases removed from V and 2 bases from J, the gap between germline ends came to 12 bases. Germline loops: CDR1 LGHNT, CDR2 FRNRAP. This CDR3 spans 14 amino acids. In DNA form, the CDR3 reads TGTGCTAGTGGTTATGGGGAGACCACCTACGAGCAGTACTTC. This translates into CASGYGETTYEQYF. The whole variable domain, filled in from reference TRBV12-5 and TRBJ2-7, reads DARVTQTPRHKVTEMGQEVTMRCQPILGHNTVFWYRQTMMQGLELLAYFRNRAPLDDSGMPKDRFSAEMPDATLATLKIQPSEPRDSAVYFCASGYGETTYEQYFGPGTRLTVT.

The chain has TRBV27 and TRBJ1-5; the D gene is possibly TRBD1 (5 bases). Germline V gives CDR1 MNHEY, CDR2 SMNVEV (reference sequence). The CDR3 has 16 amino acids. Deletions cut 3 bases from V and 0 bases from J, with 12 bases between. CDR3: CASSFQGIDSNQPQHF. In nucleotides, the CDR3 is TGTGCCAGCAGTTTCCAGGGAATAGATAGCAATCAGCCCCAGCATTTT.

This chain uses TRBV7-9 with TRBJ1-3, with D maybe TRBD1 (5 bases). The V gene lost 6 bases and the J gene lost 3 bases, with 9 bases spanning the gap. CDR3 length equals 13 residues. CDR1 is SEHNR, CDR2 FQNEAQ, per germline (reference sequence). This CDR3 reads CASRQGGGNTIYF. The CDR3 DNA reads TGTGCCAGCAGGCAGGGCGGTGGAAACACCATATATTTT. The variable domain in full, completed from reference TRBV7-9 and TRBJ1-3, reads DTGVSQNPRHKITKRGQNVTFRCDPISEHNRLYWYRQTLGQGPEFLTYFQNEAQLEKSRLLSDRFSAERPKGSFSTLEIQRTEQGDSAMYLCASRQGGGNTIYFGEGSWLTVV.

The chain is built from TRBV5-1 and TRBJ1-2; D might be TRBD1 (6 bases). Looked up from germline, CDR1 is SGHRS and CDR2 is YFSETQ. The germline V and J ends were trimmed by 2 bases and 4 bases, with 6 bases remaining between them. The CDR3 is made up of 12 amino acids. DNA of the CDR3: TGCGCCAGCAGCTTACAGGGCTATGGCTACACCTTC. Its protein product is CASSLQGYGYTF.

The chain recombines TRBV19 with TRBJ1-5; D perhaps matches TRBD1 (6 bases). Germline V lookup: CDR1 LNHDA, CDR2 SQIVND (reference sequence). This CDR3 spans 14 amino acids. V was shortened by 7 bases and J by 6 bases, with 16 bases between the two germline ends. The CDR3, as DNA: TGTGCCAGTATCGGGCAGGGGCGATTTCAGCCCCAGCATTTT. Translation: CASIGQGRFQPQHF.

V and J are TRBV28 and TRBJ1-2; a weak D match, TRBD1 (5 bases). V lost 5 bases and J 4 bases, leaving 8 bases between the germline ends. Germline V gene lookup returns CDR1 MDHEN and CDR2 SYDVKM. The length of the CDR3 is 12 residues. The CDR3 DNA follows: TGTGCCAGCAGTGGGGGAGGCTATGGCTACACCTTC. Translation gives CASSGGGYGYTF.

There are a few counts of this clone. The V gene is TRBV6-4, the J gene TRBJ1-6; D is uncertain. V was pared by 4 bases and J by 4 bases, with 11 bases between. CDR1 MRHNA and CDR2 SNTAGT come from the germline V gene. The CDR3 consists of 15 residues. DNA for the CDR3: TGTGCCAGCAGTGCAATTGACATATATAATTCACCCCTCCACTTT. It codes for CASSAIDIYNSPLHF.

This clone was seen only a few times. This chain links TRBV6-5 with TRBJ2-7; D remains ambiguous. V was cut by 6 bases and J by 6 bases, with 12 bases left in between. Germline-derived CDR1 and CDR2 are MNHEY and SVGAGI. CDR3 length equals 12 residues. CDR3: CASSYAGIEQYF. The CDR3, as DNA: TGTGCCAGCAGCTACGCCGGTATCGAGCAGTACTTC.

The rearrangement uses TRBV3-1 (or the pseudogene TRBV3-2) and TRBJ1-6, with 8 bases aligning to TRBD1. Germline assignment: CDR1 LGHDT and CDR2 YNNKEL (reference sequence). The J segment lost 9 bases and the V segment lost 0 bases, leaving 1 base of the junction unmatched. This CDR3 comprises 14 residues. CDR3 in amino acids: CASSQDRGLSPLHF. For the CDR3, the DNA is TGTGCCAGCAGCCAAGACAGGGGGCTTTCACCCCTCCACTTT.

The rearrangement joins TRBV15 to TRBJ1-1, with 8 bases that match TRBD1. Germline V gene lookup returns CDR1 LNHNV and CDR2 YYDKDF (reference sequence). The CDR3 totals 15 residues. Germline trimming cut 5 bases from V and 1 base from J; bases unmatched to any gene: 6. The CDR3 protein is CATSPRQGPNTEAFF. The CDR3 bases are TGTGCCACCAGCCCCCGACAGGGGCCGAACACTGAAGCTTTCTTT.

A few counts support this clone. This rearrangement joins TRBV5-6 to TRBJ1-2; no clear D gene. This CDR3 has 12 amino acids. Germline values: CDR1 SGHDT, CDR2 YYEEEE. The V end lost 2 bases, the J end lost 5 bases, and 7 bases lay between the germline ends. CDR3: CASSFGEYGYTF. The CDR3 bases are TGTGCCAGCAGCTTCGGGGAGTATGGCTACACCTTC.

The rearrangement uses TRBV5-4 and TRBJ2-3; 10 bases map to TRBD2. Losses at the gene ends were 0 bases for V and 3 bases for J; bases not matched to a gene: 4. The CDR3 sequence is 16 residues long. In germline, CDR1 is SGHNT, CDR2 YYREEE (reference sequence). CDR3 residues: CASSLGAGGTTDTQYF. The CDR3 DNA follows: TGTGCCAGCAGCTTGGGAGCGGGGGGGACGACAGATACGCAGTATTTT.

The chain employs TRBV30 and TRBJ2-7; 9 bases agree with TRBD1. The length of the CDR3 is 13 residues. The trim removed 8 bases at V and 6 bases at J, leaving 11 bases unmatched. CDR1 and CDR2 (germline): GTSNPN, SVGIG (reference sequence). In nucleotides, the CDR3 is TGTGCCGGCTGGACAGGGGAAGGGACCGAGCAGTACTTC. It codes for CAGWTGEGTEQYF.

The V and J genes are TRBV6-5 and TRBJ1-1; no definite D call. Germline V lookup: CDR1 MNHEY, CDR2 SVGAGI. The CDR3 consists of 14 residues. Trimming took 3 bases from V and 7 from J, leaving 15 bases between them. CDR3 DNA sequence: TGTGCCAGCAGTTATCAGACGGTCCCGGGTGAAGCTTTCTTT. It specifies CASSYQTVPGEAFF.